A single sample is the source of the 27 T cell receptor beta chains below, sequenced in a study of CD8+ T cells in alopecia areata. After isolation, RNA underwent reverse transcription to generate cDNA as the sequencing template. The method was immunoSEQ multiplex PCR; TCRdb's version includes in-frame clones alone and lacks a portion of them. The repertoire holds more than 200,000 clones, with around 67% as singletons. Specimen: CD4+ T cells sorted from blood, collected at week 0. These TCRs come from a human donor with alopecia areata.

The chain links TRBV29-1 to TRBJ1-1; D unresolved. The germline V gene has CDR1 SQVTM and CDR2 ANQGSEA. Deletions cut 4 bases from V and 0 bases from J, with 6 bases between. The CDR3 sequence is 12 residues long. The CDR3 region has the DNA TGCAGCGTTGTCGAGATGAACACTGAAGCTTTCTTT. Its translation is CSVVEMNTEAFF. The full variable domain, rest sourced from reference TRBV29-1 and TRBJ1-1, is SAVISQKPSRDICQRGTSLTIQCQVDSQVTMMFWYRQQPGQSLTLIATANQGSEATYESGFVIDKFPISRPNLTFSTLTVSNMSPEDSSIYLCSVVEMNTEAFFGQGTRLTVV.

CDR3 loop: CASHSGGADSETQYF. The CDR3 DNA is TGTGCCAGCCATAGCGGGGGGGCCGACAGTGAGACCCAGTACTTC. The genes are TRBV6-5 and TRBJ2-5; TRBD2 aligns across 11 bases. The CDR3 is made up of 15 amino acids. J was trimmed by 5 bases and V by 8 bases; bases with no gene match: 10. Germline-derived CDR1 and CDR2 are MNHEY and SVGAGI.

The CDR3 DNA reads as TGTGCCAGCAGCGAGTCTCCGGGACAGGGCTTTGGCGAGCAGTACTTC. Translated, it gives CASSESPGQGFGEQYF. This rearrangement joins TRBV9 to TRBJ2-7, with 9 bases lining up with TRBD1. Looked up from germline, CDR1 is SGDLS and CDR2 is YYNGEE. J was trimmed by 6 bases and V by 3 bases; bases with no gene match: 13. CDR3 length equals 16 residues.

The chain is built from TRBV18 and TRBJ1-5, with a possible D match to TRBD1 (5 bases). Per germline, CDR1 KGHSH and CDR2 LQKENI. Trimming pared 5 bases from V and 1 base from J, leaving 9 bases between. The CDR3 contains 14 residues. CDR3 amino acids: CASSWGQSNQPQHF. The CDR3 DNA follows: TGTGCCAGCTCATGGGGCCAGAGCAATCAGCCCCAGCATTTT.

This clone was detected only a few times. The chain joins TRBV4-3 to TRBJ1-2; no clear D. The CDR3 is 17 amino acids. Trimming cost V 0 bases and J 1 base, with 15 bases left between them. Germline CDR1 reads LGHNA; CDR2 reads YSLEER. The DNA for the CDR3 is TGCGCCAGCAGCCAAGATGTTGGGGTCCAGGTTAACTATGGCTACACCTTC. Translation: CASSQDVGVQVNYGYTF.

This chain connects TRBV6-5 to TRBJ1-2; 7 bases are shared with TRBD1. Losses at the gene ends were 4 bases for V and 6 bases for J; bases not matched to a gene: 11. This CDR3 has 15 residues. CDR1 and CDR2 (germline): MNHEY, SVGAGI. Here the CDR3 reads CASSSYGQEDNGYTF. Written as DNA, the CDR3 is TGTGCCAGCAGTTCCTACGGACAGGAAGATAATGGCTACACCTTC.

The chain links TRBV18 to TRBJ1-2; D may be TRBD1 (6 bases). The V gene lost 3 bases and the J gene lost 6 bases, with 14 bases spanning the gap. The CDR3 runs to 14 residues. Germline V gene lookup returns CDR1 KGHSH and CDR2 LQKENI. Here the CDR3 DNA reads TGTGCCAGCTCACCGGTAACAGGGCTCGATGGCTACACCTTC. As protein: CASSPVTGLDGYTF.

Only a few counts were recorded for this clone. V usage is TRBV4-2 and J usage is TRBJ2-5; the match to TRBD2 covers 8 bases. Germline V gene data show CDR1 as LGHNA and CDR2 as YNFKEQ. J gave up 1 base and V 1 base, and 5 bases lay outside the gene matches. This CDR3 has 16 residues. The CDR3 loop is CASSQGPAGVQETQYF. In DNA, the CDR3 is TGTGCCAGCAGCCAAGGCCCAGCGGGGGTCCAAGAGACCCAGTACTTC.

This chain links TRBV29-1 with TRBJ1-2; no reliable D call. This CDR3 is 13 amino acids long. In germline, CDR1 is SQVTM, CDR2 ANQGSEA. The ends were cut back, 4 bases at V and 1 base at J, with 10 bases in the middle. CDR3 DNA: TGCAGCGTTGTAACCGGACTTAACTATGGCTACACCTTC. This translates into CSVVTGLNYGYTF.

For the CDR3, the DNA is TGTGCCAGCAGCCTCGGTTTGGGGCAAGAGACCCAGTACTTC. Translating it yields CASSLGLGQETQYF. The chain combines TRBV5-6 with TRBJ2-5, with no clear D. The CDR3 covers 14 residues. Germline-derived CDR1 and CDR2 are SGHDT and YYEEEE. Between the trimmed V and J ends, which lost 4 bases and 2 bases, there was a span of 12 bases.

V and J are TRBV5-1 and TRBJ1-1; 8 nucleotides agree with TRBD1. Trimming at V came to 4 bases and at J to 5 bases, leaving 4 bases not matched to a gene. CDR3 length equals 13 residues. Germline CDR1 is SGHRS and CDR2 is YFSETQ. The CDR3 nucleotides are TGCGCCAGCAGCCTGACAGGGGATACTGAAGCTTTCTTT. Amino acid sequence: CASSLTGDTEAFF.

This clone was counted a few times. The chain has TRBV29-1 and TRBJ2-7; 9 positions agree with TRBD1. The CDR3 is 14 amino acids. From germline, CDR1 is SQVTM and CDR2 ANQGSEA. V trimming: 1 base; J trimming: 7 bases; junction bases outside the gene matches: 8. In DNA form, the CDR3 reads TGCAGCGTTGAAGGGGACAGGGCTCTACGGGAGCAGTACTTC. Translated, it gives CSVEGDRALREQYF.

This chain connects TRBV13 to TRBJ2-1, with 7 positions matching TRBD1. V was pared by 4 bases and J by 5 bases, with 14 bases of the junction left unmatched. Germline values: CDR1 PRHDT, CDR2 FYEKMQ (reference sequence). CDR3 length equals 17 residues. The CDR3 loop is CASSSQLKQGWNNEQFF. CDR3 DNA: TGTGCCAGCAGCTCACAACTCAAACAGGGGTGGAACAATGAGCAGTTCTTC. The full variable domain, in which reference TRBV13 and TRBJ2-1 provide the parts outside the CDR3, is AAGVIQSPRHLIKEKRETATLKCYPIPRHDTVYWYQQGPGQDPQFLISFYEKMQSDKGSIPDRFSAQQFSDYHSELNMSSLELGDSALYFCASSSQLKQGWNNEQFFGPGTRLTVL.

This clone has only a few counts. J is TRBJ2-7 and V is TRBV29-1; no definite D call. The CDR3 length is 12 residues. The germline CDR1 and CDR2 sequences are SQVTM and ANQGSEA. Trimming shortened V by 6 bases and J by 2 bases, and 11 bases separated the two germline ends. CDR3 sequence (DNA): TGCAGCGTGGGAACGGCAACCTACGAGCAGTACTTC. It is translated as CSVGTATYEQYF.

The chain uses TRBV7-8 and TRBJ1-2; D gene unclear. This CDR3 contains 14 residues. Germline CDR1 reads SGHVS; CDR2 reads FQNEAQ. The ends were cut back, 5 bases at V and 0 bases at J, with 10 bases in the middle. DNA of the CDR3: TGTGCCAGCAGCCCGGGTAGGACTAACTATGGCTACACCTTC. The encoded protein is CASSPGRTNYGYTF.

This chain joins TRBV5-1 and TRBJ1-1, with a weak D call TRBD1 (5 bases). CDR1 is SGHRS, CDR2 YFSETQ, per germline. V was cut by 0 bases and J by 7 bases, with 13 bases left in between. This CDR3 region has 14 residues. The CDR3: CASSLARVGGEAFF. The CDR3 DNA sequence: TGCGCCAGCAGCTTGGCCAGGGTAGGCGGTGAAGCTTTCTTT.

CDR3 loop: CASRYREEYGTEAFF. The CDR3 nucleotides are TGTGCCAGCAGATACAGGGAGGAGTATGGCACTGAAGCTTTCTTT. The V gene is TRBV27, the J gene TRBJ1-1; D possibly corresponds to TRBD1 (6 bases). Trimming removed 6 bases from V and 4 bases from J, with 18 bases in between. The CDR3 contains 15 residues. From germline, CDR1 is MNHEY and CDR2 SMNVEV (reference sequence).

V is TRBV6-1 and J is TRBJ2-7; a possible D gene is TRBD1 (5 bases). V lost 1 base to trimming and J lost 4 bases, with 17 bases between them. The CDR3 totals 16 residues. CDR1 MNHNS and CDR2 SASEGT come from the germline V gene. The CDR3: CASSEGTRAVSYEQYF. The CDR3, as DNA: TGTGCCAGCAGTGAAGGGACCAGGGCAGTATCTTACGAGCAGTACTTC.

The chain combines TRBV5-4 with TRBJ1-1; 9 bases line up with TRBD1. V lost 5 bases and J lost 8; bases outside the gene matches: 7. Germline CDR1 SGHNT, CDR2 YYREEE (reference sequence). The CDR3 sequence is 13 residues long. In DNA, the CDR3 is TGTGCCAGCAGTCGACAGGGGGTGATCGAAGCTTTCTTT. It codes for CASSRQGVIEAFF.

J is TRBJ2-1 and V is TRBV2; 8 positions agree with TRBD1. The CDR3 runs to 17 residues. Germline V lookup: CDR1 SNHLY, CDR2 FYNNEI. After removal of 6 bases from V and 0 bases from J, the junction contained 10 bases not matched to a gene. CDR3 sequence: CASSNLRQGSSYNEQFF. In DNA, the CDR3 is TGTGCCAGCAGCAACTTACGACAGGGGTCCTCCTACAATGAGCAGTTCTTC.

There are a few counts of this clone. This chain joins TRBV10-3 and TRBJ2-5, with a tentative D call TRBD2 (6 bases). The V end lost 3 bases, the J end lost 5 bases, and 13 bases lay between the germline ends. Germline CDR1 reads ENHRY; CDR2 reads SYGVKD. The CDR3 sequence is 14 residues long. The CDR3 reads CAISDPPREETQYF. As DNA, the CDR3 is TGTGCCATCAGTGACCCGCCACGGGAGGAGACCCAGTACTTC.

V is TRBV5-1 and J is TRBJ2-3; tentatively, D is TRBD2 (6 bases). Germline lookup yields CDR1 SGHRS and CDR2 YFSETQ. The CDR3 runs 14 residues. Trimming left V 4 bases short and J 4 bases short, with 13 bases between. The CDR3 DNA sequence: TGCGCCAGCAGCGTCGGGTCGGGGGCAGATACGCAGTATTTT. It encodes CASSVGSGADTQYF.

V is TRBV4-3 and J is TRBJ2-3; D may match TRBD1 or TRBD2 (5 bases each). Germline values: CDR1 LGHNA, CDR2 YSLEER. The CDR3 is made up of 16 amino acids. V was shortened by 4 bases and J by 2 bases, with 16 bases between the two germline ends. Written as DNA, the CDR3 is TGCGCCAGCAGCCTCCTGTCCGAGGGGATCACAGATACGCAGTATTTT. It encodes CASSLLSEGITDTQYF.

In its sample, this clone was seen once. The V and J genes are TRBV27 and TRBJ2-7; 7 bases are shared with TRBD2. V gave up 1 base and J gave up 6 bases; unmatched junction bases: 0. The CDR3 runs to 12 residues. The germline CDR1 and CDR2 sequences are MNHEY and SMNVEV (reference sequence). Here the CDR3 reads CASSLWGGEQYF. The CDR3 nucleotides read TGTGCCAGCAGTTTATGGGGGGGCGAGCAGTACTTC.

CDR3 DNA sequence: TGCGCCAGCAGCCCCAGTCGTGGTGAGCAGTTCTTC. Its protein is CASSPSRGEQFF. The V gene is TRBV4-3, the J gene TRBJ2-1; D gene unclear. Germline V gives CDR1 LGHNA, CDR2 YSLEER. The CDR3 totals 12 residues. Trimming shortened V by 4 bases and J by 9 bases, and 10 bases separated the two germline ends.

The rearrangement joins TRBV25-1 to TRBJ2-1, with D perhaps TRBD1 (8 bases). CDR3 size: 14 residues. Trimming removed 8 bases from V and 7 bases from J, with 18 bases in between. Per germline, CDR1 MGHDK and CDR2 SYGVNS. The CDR3 DNA is TGTGCCAGCGGGACTACGACAGGGGCGAATGAGCAGTTCTTC. This translates into CASGTTTGANEQFF.

The chain recombines TRBV7-6 with TRBJ2-1; 10 nucleotides match TRBD2. The CDR3 covers 19 residues. Germline V lookup: CDR1 SGHVS, CDR2 FNYEAQ. V shed 1 base, J shed 0 bases, and the junction held 9 bases outside the gene matches. The CDR3 DNA is TGTGCCAGCAGCTTAGTTACTAGCGGGGTTGTCAGCTCCTACAATGAGCAGTTCTTC. It encodes CASSLVTSGVVSSYNEQFF.